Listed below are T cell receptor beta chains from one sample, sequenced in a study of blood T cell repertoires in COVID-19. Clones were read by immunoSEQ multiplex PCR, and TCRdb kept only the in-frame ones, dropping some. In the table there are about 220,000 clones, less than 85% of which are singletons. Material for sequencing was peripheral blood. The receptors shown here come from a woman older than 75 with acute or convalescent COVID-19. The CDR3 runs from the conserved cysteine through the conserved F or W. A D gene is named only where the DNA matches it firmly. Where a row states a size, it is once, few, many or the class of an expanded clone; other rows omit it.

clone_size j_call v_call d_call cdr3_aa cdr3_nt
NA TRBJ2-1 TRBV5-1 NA CASSLPQGLDEQFF TGCGCCAGCAGCCTACCACAGGGTCTGGATGAGCAGTTCTTC
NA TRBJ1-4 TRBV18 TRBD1 CASSPPGQDRKLFF TGTGCCAGCTCACCACCAGGACAGGACCGAAAACTGTTTTTT
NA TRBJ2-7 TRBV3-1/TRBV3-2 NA CASSQGAGEIYEQYF TGTGCCAGCAGCCAAGGCGCCGGAGAGATATACGAGCAGTACTTC
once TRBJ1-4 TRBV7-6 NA CASSPTGANEKLFF TGTGCCAGCAGCCCGACAGGCGCTAATGAAAAACTGTTTTTT
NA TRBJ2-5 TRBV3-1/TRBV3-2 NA CASSQEGRGKETQYF TGTGCCAGCAGCCAAGAGGGTAGGGGAAAAGAGACCCAGTACTTC
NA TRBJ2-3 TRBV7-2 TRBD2 CASSSGLAGGWADTQYF TGTGCCAGCAGCTCCGGACTAGCGGGGGGGTGGGCAGATACGCAGTATTTT
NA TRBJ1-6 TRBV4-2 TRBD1 CASSQERQGYNSPLHF TGTGCCAGCAGCCAAGAGCGACAGGGATATAATTCACCCCTCCACTTT
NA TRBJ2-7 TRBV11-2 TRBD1 CASSLAYGDRFAYEQYF TGTGCCAGCAGCTTAGCTTATGGGGACAGGTTCGCCTACGAGCAGTACTTC
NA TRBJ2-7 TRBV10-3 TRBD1 CAISTGQGNEQYF TGTGCCATCAGCACCGGACAGGGGAACGAGCAGTACTTC
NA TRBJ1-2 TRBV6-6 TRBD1 CASRAGTGNAGYTF TGTGCCAGCAGGGCCGGGACAGGGAATGCTGGCTACACCTTC
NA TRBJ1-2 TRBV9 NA CASSVSSIANYGYTF TGTGCCAGCAGCGTCTCCTCAATAGCTAACTATGGCTACACCTTC
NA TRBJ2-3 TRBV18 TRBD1 CASSPRTGNADTQYF TGTGCCAGCTCACCACGGACAGGGAATGCAGATACGCAGTATTTT
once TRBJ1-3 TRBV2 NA CASSPSVLGNTIYF TGTGCCAGCAGTCCTTCTGTTCTTGGAAACACCATATATTTT
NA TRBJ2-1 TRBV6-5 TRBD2 CASSSSGGAREQFF TGTGCCAGCAGTTCTAGCGGGGGGGCTCGGGAGCAGTTCTTC
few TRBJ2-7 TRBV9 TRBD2 CASSTETGTNSYEQYF TGTGCCAGCAGCACCGAAACCGGGACTAACTCCTACGAGCAGTACTTC
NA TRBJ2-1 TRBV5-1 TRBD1 CASSLEEGAVYEQFF TGCGCCAGCAGCTTGGAAGAGGGGGCGGTCTATGAGCAGTTCTTC
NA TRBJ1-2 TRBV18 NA CASSASAVNYGYTF TGTGCCAGCTCGGCCAGCGCGGTCAACTATGGCTACACCTTC
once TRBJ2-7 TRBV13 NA CASSYTGRQYF TGTGCCAGCAGCTATACCGGGAGGCAGTACTTC
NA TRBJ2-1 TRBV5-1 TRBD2 CASERLAGYNEQFF TGCGCCAGCGAGAGACTAGCGGGCTACAATGAGCAGTTCTTC
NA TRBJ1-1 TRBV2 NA CASRRDQPRRDTEAFF TGTGCCAGCAGGCGGGACCAACCACGTCGGGACACTGAAGCTTTCTTT
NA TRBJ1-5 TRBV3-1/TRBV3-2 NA CASSQDFGGIGHQPQHF TGTGCCAGCAGCCAAGATTTCGGCGGCATTGGTCATCAGCCCCAGCATTTT
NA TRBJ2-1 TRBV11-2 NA CASSLDGGAYNEQFF TGTGCCAGCAGCTTAGACGGCGGGGCCTACAATGAGCAGTTCTTC
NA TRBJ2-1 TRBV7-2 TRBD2 CASVVAGGSRYNEQFF TGTGCCAGCGTGGTAGCGGGGGGATCCCGCTACAATGAGCAGTTCTTC
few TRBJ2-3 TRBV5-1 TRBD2 CASSLALSGGATDTQYF TGCGCCAGCAGCTTGGCCCTCAGCGGGGGGGCCACAGATACGCAGTATTTT
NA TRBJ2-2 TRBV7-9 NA CASLRVGTGELFF TGTGCCAGCCTCAGGGTAGGAACCGGGGAGCTGTTTTTT
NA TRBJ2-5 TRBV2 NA CASNREQALMSDQYF TGTGCCAGCAACCGAGAACAGGCGCTGATGAGTGACCAGTACTTC
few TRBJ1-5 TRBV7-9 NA CASSLAPAVPYSNQPQHF TGTGCCAGCAGCTTAGCCCCTGCAGTACCGTATAGCAATCAGCCCCAGCATTTT
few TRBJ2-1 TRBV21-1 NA CASSTLELAGGPYNEQFF TGTGCCAGCAGCACACTTGAACTAGCGGGGGGGCCATACAATGAGCAGTTCTTC
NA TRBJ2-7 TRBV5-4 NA CASSSRTGKVYEQYF TGTGCCAGCAGCTCCCGAACAGGGAAGGTCTACGAGCAGTACTTC
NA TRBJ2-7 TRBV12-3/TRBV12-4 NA CASSLIRAYEQYF TGTGCCAGCAGTTTAATCAGGGCCTACGAGCAGTACTTC
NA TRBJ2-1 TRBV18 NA CASSPAVSSYNEQFF TGTGCCAGCTCACCTGCCGTTAGCTCCTACAATGAGCAGTTCTTC
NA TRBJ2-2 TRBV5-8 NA CASTQTGDPRNTGELFF TGTGCCAGCACCCAGACAGGTGACCCCCGGAACACCGGGGAGCTGTTTTTT
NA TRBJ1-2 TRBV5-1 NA CASSGSSTDFYGYTF TGCGCCAGCAGCGGATCATCGACAGATTTTTATGGCTACACCTTC
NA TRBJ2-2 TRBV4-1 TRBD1 CASSQRTGDTGELFF TGCGCCAGCAGCCAACGGACAGGGGACACCGGGGAGCTGTTTTTT
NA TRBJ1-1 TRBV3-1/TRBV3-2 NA CASSQESPRGNTEAFF TGTGCCAGCAGCCAAGAAAGTCCCAGGGGAAACACTGAAGCTTTCTTT
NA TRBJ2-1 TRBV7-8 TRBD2 CASSLAGGGAYNEQFF TGTGCCAGCAGCCTGGCGGGCGGGGGGGCTTACAATGAGCAGTTCTTC
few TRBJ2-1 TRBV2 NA CASKRQALANEQFF TGTGCCAGCAAAAGACAGGCACTCGCCAATGAGCAGTTCTTC
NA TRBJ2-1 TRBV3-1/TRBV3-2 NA CASSLGTLEQFF TGTGCCAGCAGCCTGGGGACTCTAGAGCAGTTCTTC
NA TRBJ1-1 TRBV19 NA CASSTRQSLAEAFF TGTGCCAGTAGTACCCGACAATCCCTCGCTGAAGCTTTCTTT
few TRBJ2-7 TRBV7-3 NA CASSSVPGSEQYF TGTGCCAGCAGCTCCGTGCCCGGGAGCGAGCAGTACTTC
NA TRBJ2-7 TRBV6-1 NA CASSERYEQYF TGTGCCAGCAGTGAACGTTACGAGCAGTACTTC
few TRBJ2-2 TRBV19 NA CASSTLDILTGELFF TGTGCCAGTAGTACCCTCGACATTCTAACCGGGGAGCTGTTTTTT
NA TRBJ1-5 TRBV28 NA CASSFGHNQPQHF TGTGCCAGCAGTTTTGGCCACAATCAGCCCCAGCATTTT
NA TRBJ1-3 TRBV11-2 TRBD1 CASSFSAGQGWDTIYF TGTGCCAGCAGCTTTTCCGCCGGACAGGGGTGGGACACCATATATTTT
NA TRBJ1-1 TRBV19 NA CASITENTEAFF TGTGCCAGTATAACAGAGAACACTGAAGCTTTCTTT
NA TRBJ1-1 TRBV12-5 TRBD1 CASGLYRGQGNTEAFF TGTGCTAGTGGACTCTACCGGGGACAGGGGAACACTGAAGCTTTCTTT
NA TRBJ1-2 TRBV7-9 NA CASSLTQINYGYTF TGTGCCAGCAGCTTAACACAGATTAACTATGGCTACACCTTC
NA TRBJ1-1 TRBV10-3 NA CAISESTGNTEAFF TGTGCCATCAGTGAGTCGACAGGGAACACTGAAGCTTTCTTT
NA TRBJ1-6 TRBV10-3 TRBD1 CAISADRGSSPLHF TGTGCCATCAGTGCGGACAGGGGGAGTTCACCCCTCCACTTT
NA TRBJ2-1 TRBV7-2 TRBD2 CASSAGTSGEQFF TGTGCCAGCAGCGCTGGGACTAGCGGGGAGCAGTTCTTC
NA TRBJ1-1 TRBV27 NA CASSPGHMNTEAFF TGTGCCAGCAGTCCCGGACACATGAACACTGAAGCTTTCTTT
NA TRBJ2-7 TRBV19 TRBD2 CASSPGLAREQYF TGTGCCAGTAGTCCGGGACTAGCGAGGGAGCAGTACTTC
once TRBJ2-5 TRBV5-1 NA CASSLEGGGQETQYF TGCGCCAGCAGCTTGGAGGGTGGAGGGCAAGAGACCCAGTACTTC
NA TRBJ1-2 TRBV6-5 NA CASSTQGLDGYTF TGTGCCAGCAGTACGCAGGGTTTAGATGGCTACACCTTC
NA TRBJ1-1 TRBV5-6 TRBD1 CASSLVGQAMNTEAFF TGTGCCAGCAGCTTGGTGGGACAGGCGATGAACACTGAAGCTTTCTTT
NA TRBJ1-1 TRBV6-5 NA CASSYEGTMNTEAFF TGTGCCAGCAGTTACGAGGGTACTATGAACACTGAAGCTTTCTTT
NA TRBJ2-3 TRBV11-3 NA CASSWGGDTNTDTQYF TGTGCCAGCAGCTGGGGGGGGGACACAAACACAGATACGCAGTATTTT
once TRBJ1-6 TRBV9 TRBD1 CASSPQGGQRNSPLHF TGTGCCAGCAGCCCCCAAGGGGGACAGAGGAATTCACCCCTCCACTTT